This TCR beta chain emerged from a study of cytomegalovirus exposure and HLA in healthy donors. 60 Vbeta and 13 Jbeta primers were used in PCR. The method was immunoSEQ multiplex PCR; TCRdb's version includes in-frame clones alone and lacks a portion of them. The sample has some 100,000 clones, around 68% seen once. Study observations and caveats: Certain sequence variants were highly shared and formed a cluster, and this cluster was likely a sequencing artifact.

CDR3 length equals 13 residues. Germline loops: CDR1 SGHTS, CDR2 YDEGEE. Trimming cost V 5 bases and J 0 bases, with 7 bases left between them. This clone was seen only a few times. Its antigen is unknown. The chain has TRBV5-8 and TRBJ2-3; no clear D gene. The sequencing sample was made of PBMCs. The sequence derives from a woman aged 50 to 65 in good health and CMV-seropositive. The CDR3 sequence: CASSLSSTDTQYF. CDR3 sequence (DNA): TGTGCCAGCAGTTTGAGCAGCACAGATACGCAGTATTTT.